The clone carrying this T cell receptor (beta chain) was seen a few times. This sample is part of a study of T-cell reconstitution after alpha-beta-depleted transplantation in children. Preparing the TCRbeta library involved the use of unique molecular identifiers. TCRdb called the PCR reads again in MiXCR, with one record for every CDR3 protein. The profile shows some 140,000 distinct CDR3 sequences, 8.5% to 10% of them singletons. The CDR3 loop spans 13 amino acids. The ends were cut back, 6 bases at V and 0 bases at J, with 12 bases in the middle. Germline V lookup: CDR1 SQVTM, CDR2 ANQGSEA. The specimen was PBMCs, mostly from graft donor cells, collected 180 days after TCRalphabeta/CD19-depleted stem cell transplant. V is TRBV29-1 and J is TRBJ2-7, with a weak D call TRBD1 (5 bases). The sequence derives from a girl under two years old who had a stem cell transplant for combined immunodeficiency, so the T cells may come from the graft donor. The CDR3 nucleotides are TGCAGCGTCGGGCCCCAGGGCTCCTACGAGCAGTACTTC. Translating it yields CSVGPQGSYEQYF.